This TCR beta chain was sequenced for a study of regulatory T cells in long-lasting Graves disease listed by TCRdb under 2021. Regarding the research as a whole: Newly diagnosed Graves' disease patients had taken antithyroid drugs for less than 3 months. Persistent Graves' disease patients were compared with newly diagnosed Graves' disease patients by peripheral blood TCR sequencing and RNA sequencing. The study was registered as a clinical trial and conducted in China. A total of about 35 samples underwent TCR sequencing: around 13 from persistent and roughly 20 from newly diagnosed Graves' disease patients. Study-level results and caveats: Only peripheral blood was studied, because thyroid tissue, the primary lesion, was inaccessible. Compared with newly diagnosed patients, persistent Graves' disease patients had lower TCR Shannon entropy and fewer highly expanded clones, which suggests clonal expansion. The small sample size was acknowledged by the authors as a limitation that may reduce accuracy. Persistent patients shared more public clonotypes among themselves (roughly 2,700) than newly diagnosed patients did (about 900). TRBV28, TRBJ1-2 and TRBJ2-5 were preferentially used in persistent disease, while TRBV20-1 and TRBJ2-1 were favored in newly diagnosed disease. Only the TCR beta chain was sequenced and analyzed.

This clonotype was counted at least ten times. Its cognate antigen has yet to be identified. No much larger clonotype is one base removed from it; base qualities were not supplied. Sample time point, as interpreted from the label and publication: newly diagnosed GD, antithyroid drugs for less than 3 months. RNA was extracted from PBMCs in TRIzol for both TCR sequencing and RNA sequencing. The diagnosis of Graves' disease was made according to American Thyroid Association guidelines. Patients for the study were recruited at an endocrinology department in Xi'an, China. From each patient, about 9 milliliters of peripheral blood was collected into an EDTA anticoagulant tube. Ficoll Paque Plus density gradient separation was used to isolate PBMCs, and no further T cell sorting was done. An Agilent 2100 Bioanalyzer and agarose gel were used to check RNA quality, while a NanoDrop 2000 measured RNA concentration.

Receptor libraries were prepared by multiplex PCR. Sequencing relied on an Illumina HiSeq 4000. iRepertoire HTBI primers and Arm-PCR amplification of CDR3 regions were used to construct TCR beta libraries. Before sequencing, the PCR products underwent gel purification. The paper's processing steps were these. Across samples, 60 to 70 TRBV and over 11 TRBJ segments were identified and used for gene usage analysis of CDR3 amino acid clonotypes. COPE and FqMerger were used to merge filtered high-quality paired reads into contigs. BLAST was used to align contigs to the IMGT TRBV, TRBD and TRBJ reference genes, and CDR3 was defined following IMGT. Clonotypes above 0.1% frequency were classified as highly expanded clones. Shannon entropy was used to measure repertoire diversity, and the Gini coefficient was used to measure V-J evenness. A clonotype found in more than one individual was treated as public. TCRdb ran its own pipeline on the public reads, namely fastp trimming at Q25 and MiXCR clone calling, and kept in-frame beta chains. Each entry merges the rows of one CDR3 protein and shows their most common DNA and genes. The V and J calls here are based on TCRdb, not the publication. The sample records 500,000 or so distinct CDR3 sequences, about 16% of which are singletons. More than 20% of the sample is held by the ten biggest clonotypes.

V lost 4 bases and J lost 3 bases, and the count of bases not matched to a germline gene is 9. The CDR1 and CDR2 encoded by the germline V gene are SGDLS and YYNGEE. The CDR3, from cysteine to phenylalanine, totals 15 residues. This entry keeps only the CDR3 DNA: 45 bases, framed from base 1. These data were also filed under a second study, of T cells in Graves' hyperthyroidism and ophthalmopathy. Taken from the second paper: Graves' hyperthyroidism was defined as stable when no progression to ophthalmopathy occurred over 18 months of follow-up. Hyperthyroidism patients were aged 18 to 65 years and newly diagnosed, with disease duration of less than 2 months. Exclusion was applied to patients with uncontrolled infections, other autoimmune diseases, pregnancy or lactation. Diagnoses were based on clinical symptoms, serum thyroxine and TRAb, thyroid ultrasound and orbital computed tomography. The first round of RT-PCR for the TCR CDR3 was performed with the HTBI primer set and the Qiagen OneStep RT-PCR kit. Blood samples also contained most of the expanded thyroid clonotypes (frequency above 0.001), which suggests that blood repertoires may reflect thyroid immune responses. A model built on a 13 V-J signature distinguished ophthalmopathy from stable hyperthyroidism, reaching 87.88% sensitivity and around 82% specificity in cross-validation and 80%/75% in testing. In validation, the model predicted progression to ophthalmopathy with approximately 71% sensitivity and roughly 75% specificity, a median of roughly seven months before onset. To identify TCR V-J signatures that set the groups apart, the researchers used a discovery cohort of 100 patients, made up of around 42 with Graves' ophthalmopathy and some 56 with stable Graves' hyperthyroidism. Whether ophthalmopathy could be predicted prospectively was tested in an independent validation cohort made up of 18 to 20 hyperthyroidism patients plus 17 patients who later progressed to ophthalmopathy. The approximately 100 discovery patients were divided at random into training and test sets in a 7:3 ratio. The study also compared thyroid tissue and blood T-cell repertoires from about 6 Graves' hyperthyroidism patients. Once sampling was done, hyperthyroidism patients were given methimazole at a starting dose of 30 mg daily, whereas ophthalmopathy patients were given high-dose intravenous methylprednisolone. Libraries were constructed in a second round of multiplex PCR, after which size selection and purification were performed. Sequencing of the libraries was done on an Illumina HiSeq2000 using paired-end 100 bp reads. Raw data were processed with SOAPnuke, discarding reads with adapters, uncalled bases, mean Phred below 15, or no exact constant-primer or identifier match. COPE v1.2.5 was used to merge the high-quality paired reads, and each unique nucleotide sequence was defined as a clonotype. MiTCR v1.1 was used to align clonotypes to the IMGT TRBV, TRBD and TRBJ reference segments. Only V-J combinations with frequency above 0.0001, covering 99% to 99.2% of repertoires, were analysed. The TCS score was defined as the ratio of F50 (clonal expansion) to E x V (chaos), calculated using BLOSUM62-based TCRdist between CDR3 peptides within each V-J. Welch's t-statistics and random forest reduced roughly 530 V-J features to 13, which were used in a naive Bayes classifier (R e1071). Sample size was not statistically predetermined, and blinding of investigators to group allocation was not performed. The paper describes TCR Vbeta CDR3 sequencing of about 140 peripheral blood samples, made up of 43 ophthalmopathy patients, approximately 73 hyperthyroidism patients and 17 progressor patients.

Sequencing used peripheral blood mononuclear cells (PBMCs), obtained at new diagnosis, from a patient treated with antithyroid drugs. The V and J genes are TRBV9 and TRBJ1-2; the central 7 bases match TRBD1. This sequence originates from a woman aged 40-60 years with Graves disease. Donor details come from another sample of the same person, matched by shared clones. The DNA reads TGTGCCAGCAGCTTAACGACAGGGAGTGACTATGGCTACACCTTC. The encoded protein is CASSLTTGSDYGYTF.